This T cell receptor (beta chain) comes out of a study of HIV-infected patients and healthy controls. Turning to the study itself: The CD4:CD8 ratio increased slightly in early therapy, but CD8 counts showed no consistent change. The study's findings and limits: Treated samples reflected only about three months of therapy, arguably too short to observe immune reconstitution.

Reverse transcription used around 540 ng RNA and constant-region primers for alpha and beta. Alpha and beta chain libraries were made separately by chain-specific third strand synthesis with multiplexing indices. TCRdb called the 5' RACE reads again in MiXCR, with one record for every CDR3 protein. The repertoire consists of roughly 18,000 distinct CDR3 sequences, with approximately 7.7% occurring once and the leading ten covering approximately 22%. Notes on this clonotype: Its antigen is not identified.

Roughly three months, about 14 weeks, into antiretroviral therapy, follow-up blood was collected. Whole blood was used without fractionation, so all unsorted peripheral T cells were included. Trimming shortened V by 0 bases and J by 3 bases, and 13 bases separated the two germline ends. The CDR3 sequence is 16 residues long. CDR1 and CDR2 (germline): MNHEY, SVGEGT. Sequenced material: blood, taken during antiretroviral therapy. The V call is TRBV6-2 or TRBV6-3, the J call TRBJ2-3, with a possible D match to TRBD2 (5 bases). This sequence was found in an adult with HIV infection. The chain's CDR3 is CASSYSRRTSTDTQYF. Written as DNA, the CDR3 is TGTGCCAGCAGTTACTCTAGGAGGACCTCAACAGATACGCAGTATTTT.